These T cell receptor beta chains were read from a single sample in a study of T cells after posttransplantation cyclophosphamide. TCRdb's copy holds only in-frame clones and misses some; the assay was immunoSEQ multiplex PCR. The table records roughly 21,000 clones, approximately 92% of them present only once. The sequencing here drew on PBMCs, taken 350 to 400 days after allogeneic stem cell transplant with calcineurin inhibitor and methotrexate. These receptor sequences come from a female patient in her 30s who received an allogeneic stem cell transplant from an unrelated donor, was CMV-positive, and had acute and chronic GVHD. Some T cells may be provided by the graft donor. Both conserved end residues are part of each CDR3. The order of the fields is clone size, V gene, J gene, CDR3 length, D gene, CDR3 DNA, CDR3 protein. A D gene is named only where the DNA matches it firmly. The listing skips clone size in some rows; elsewhere it reads once, few, many or a size class.

NA	TRBV11-2	TRBJ1-2	12	NA	TGTGCCAGCAGCTTAGGGGGAGGTGGCTACACCTTC	CASSLGGGGYTF
NA	TRBV7-8	TRBJ1-2	19	TRBD1	TGTGCCAGCAGCTTGAGAGGTCGTCTCGCAGGGACAGCTAACTATGGCTACACCTTC	CASSLRGRLAGTANYGYTF
NA	TRBV18	TRBJ1-4	15	TRBD1	TGTGCCAGCTCACCACAGGGACAGGGGGATGAAAAACTGTTTTTT	CASSPQGQGDEKLFF
NA	TRBV7-2	TRBJ2-2	13	NA	TGTGCCAGCAGCCTCTTAAGCGCCGGGGAGCTGTTTTTT	CASSLLSAGELFF
NA	TRBV27	TRBJ1-2	13	NA	TGTGCCAGCAAAGGGTCGACAGGCGGTGGCTACACCTTC	CASKGSTGGGYTF
NA	TRBV4-1	TRBJ2-1	15	NA	TGCGCCAGCACCCCAAAGGGGACTTCATACAATGAGCAGTTCTTC	CASTPKGTSYNEQFF
NA	TRBV18	TRBJ2-3	14	NA	TGTGCCAGCTCACCACGGGCGGAGGGATTCGGGCAGTATTTT	CASSPRAEGFGQYF
NA	TRBV19	TRBJ2-1	17	TRBD2	TGTGCCAGTAGTATAGATCTGGGACTAGCGCGGCACAATGAGCAGTTCTTC	CASSIDLGLARHNEQFF
NA	TRBV7-3	TRBJ2-2	15	TRBD1	TGTGCCAGCAGCTTAGGGACAGGGTCCGCGGGGGAGCTGTTTTTT	CASSLGTGSAGELFF
NA	TRBV9	TRBJ2-5	17	NA	TGTGCCAGCAGCGTAGAGACCAGGGGCGGGTTCCAAGAGACCCAGTACTTC	CASSVETRGGFQETQYF
NA	TRBV14	TRBJ2-4	14	NA	TGTGCCAGCAGCCAACTAGCGGCCAAAAACATTCAGTACTTC	CASSQLAAKNIQYF
NA	TRBV6-5	TRBJ2-3	14	NA	TGTGCCAGCAGATCAGGGTTTAGCACAGATACGCAGTATTTT	CASRSGFSTDTQYF
NA	TRBV19	TRBJ2-1	15	TRBD2	TGTGCCAGTAGTAGGACTAGCGGAGACTACAATGAGCAGTTCTTC	CASSRTSGDYNEQFF
NA	TRBV19	TRBJ2-1	15	TRBD2	TGTGCCAGTAGTGGGGGACTAGCGGATTACAATGAGCAGTTCTTC	CASSGGLADYNEQFF
NA	TRBV6-4	TRBJ2-3	15	NA	TGTGCCAGCAGTGGGAGCCCCTCTAGCACAGATACGCAGTATTTT	CASSGSPSSTDTQYF
NA	TRBV6-4	TRBJ2-1	15	NA	TGTGCCAGCAGTGAACAGGGAATGGACTACAATGAGCAGTTCTTC	CASSEQGMDYNEQFF
NA	TRBV2	TRBJ2-1	15	TRBD2	TGTGCCAGCAGTATGGGTAGTAGCGGGAGGAATGAGCAGTTCTTC	CASSMGSSGRNEQFF
NA	TRBV19	TRBJ2-3	18	TRBD2	TGTGCCAGTTCCGAAAACGGCTGGAGCGGGAGTAGTCGAGATACGCAGTATTTT	CASSENGWSGSSRDTQYF
NA	TRBV27	TRBJ2-3	16	NA	TGTGCCAGCAGTCGAGAGGACATACAGCTCACAGATACGCAGTATTTT	CASSREDIQLTDTQYF
few	TRBV6-5	TRBJ2-2	15	NA	TGTGCCAGCAGTTACGGGCGGGTTTCAGGCGGGGAGCTGTTTTTT	CASSYGRVSGGELFF
NA	TRBV18	TRBJ2-5	16	TRBD1	TGTGCCAGCTCACCGGGCACAGGGGCGACGTGGGAGACCCAGTACTTC	CASSPGTGATWETQYF
NA	TRBV30	TRBJ1-6	14	NA	TGTGCCTGGAGTGTACGCAGGGGTAATTCACCCCTCCACTTT	CAWSVRRGNSPLHF
NA	TRBV27	TRBJ2-1	17	TRBD2	TGTGCCAGCAGTTTACGCGGGACTAGCGGTTTATACAATGAGCAGTTCTTC	CASSLRGTSGLYNEQFF
NA	TRBV10-3	TRBJ2-1	17	NA	TGTGCCATCAGTGGGACCTCTAGGTTAGGGGATCACAATGAGCAGTTCTTC	CAISGTSRLGDHNEQFF